Sequencing of this TCR beta chain was carried out in a study of ipilimumab plus nivolumab after autologous stem cell transplantation. The ends were cut back, 4 bases at V and 7 bases at J, with 11 bases in the middle. The CDR3 is made up of 12 amino acids. Germline V CDR1 and CDR2: SGDLS, YYNGEE. Libraries were prepared by immunoSEQ multiplex PCR; TCRdb keeps only in-frame clonotypes and omits some of them. The sample holds about 23,000 clones, roughly 74% seen once. The V and J genes are TRBV9 and TRBJ1-2, with D perhaps TRBD1 (5 bases). This receptor was identified in a male donor with diffuse large B-cell lymphoma. This specimen consisted of PBMCs, obtained in a trial of ipilimumab plus nivolumab as post-transplant consolidation. The CDR3 DNA reads TGTGCCAGCAGCACTCCGGGGACTGGCTACACCTTC. Its translation is CASSTPGTGYTF.